Listed below are T cell receptor beta chains from one sample, sequenced in a study of blood T cell repertoires in COVID-19. Measured with immunoSEQ multiplex PCR; TCRdb has only the in-frame clones, and not every one. The sample consists of 83,000 or so clones, roughly three quarters of them appearing once. The specimen sequenced was peripheral blood. The source of these receptors is an elderly woman with acute or convalescent COVID-19. The CDR3 runs from the conserved cysteine through the conserved F or W. A D gene is named only where the DNA matches it firmly. Size values are once, few and many counts, or a class for expanded clones, and some rows have none.

d_gene,j_gene,v_gene,abundance,CDR3aa,CDR3nt
TRBD1,TRBJ1-2,TRBV28,NA,CASIVQGGDGYTF,TGTGCCAGCATCGTACAGGGGGGAGATGGCTACACCTTC
TRBD1,TRBJ1-2,TRBV19,NA,CASSIVGTVYGYTF,TGTGCCAGTAGTATCGTAGGGACAGTTTATGGCTACACCTTC
NA,TRBJ1-2,TRBV19,NA,CASSIKTDPAYGYTF,TGTGCCAGTAGTATAAAAACAGACCCCGCTTATGGCTACACCTTC
TRBD1,TRBJ2-5,TRBV30,NA,CAWDRGQETQYF,TGTGCCTGGGACAGGGGCCAAGAGACCCAGTACTTC
TRBD1,TRBJ2-7,TRBV7-9,NA,CASSSDRVTGEQYF,TGTGCCAGCAGCTCGGACAGGGTGACGGGCGAGCAGTACTTC
TRBD2,TRBJ2-2,TRBV27,NA,CASSLRGGYTGELFF,TGTGCCAGCAGTTTACGGGGAGGGTACACCGGGGAGCTGTTTTTT
TRBD1,TRBJ1-2,TRBV27,NA,CASSRRQGDYGYTF,TGTGCCAGCAGTAGACGACAGGGTGACTATGGCTACACCTTC
TRBD1,TRBJ1-4,TRBV6-5,NA,CASSGTGGANEKLFF,TGTGCCAGCAGCGGGACAGGAGGGGCTAATGAAAAACTGTTTTTT
TRBD1,TRBJ2-5,TRBV6-5,once,CASNSGQGRAQYF,TGTGCCAGCAACAGCGGACAGGGGAGGGCCCAGTACTTC
TRBD2,TRBJ2-3,TRBV9,NA,CASSPASGGGTDTQYF,TGTGCCAGCAGCCCGGCTAGCGGGGGAGGAACAGATACGCAGTATTTT
TRBD1,TRBJ1-5,TRBV6-2/TRBV6-3,once,CASSPRGTGVGNQPQHF,TGTGCCAGCAGCCCCAGGGGGACGGGGGTTGGCAATCAGCCCCAGCATTTT
NA,TRBJ1-2,TRBV2,NA,CASRRGGAGNYGYTF,TGTGCCAGCAGGCGTGGGGGGGCCGGTAACTATGGCTACACCTTC
NA,TRBJ1-6,TRBV28,NA,CASSSGSPPLHF,TGTGCCAGCAGTTCAGGGTCGCCACCCCTCCACTTT
TRBD2,TRBJ2-7,TRBV30,few,CAWSVGVGGAYEQYF,TGTGCCTGGAGTGTAGGGGTCGGGGGGGCGTACGAGCAGTACTTC
NA,TRBJ2-7,TRBV19,once,CASSWAGLSEQYF,TGTGCCAGTAGTTGGGCAGGGCTTTCCGAGCAGTACTTC
TRBD1,TRBJ1-1,TRBV11-2,once,CASSLRGTGQTYTEAFF,TGTGCCAGCAGCTTAAGGGGGACAGGTCAAACCTACACTGAAGCTTTCTTT
NA,TRBJ1-2,TRBV27,few,CASSFNMRRNYGYTF,TGTGCCAGCAGTTTTAACATGAGGCGGAACTATGGCTACACCTTC
TRBD1,TRBJ1-1,TRBV9,NA,CASSVGDRGLEAFF,TGTGCCAGCAGCGTAGGGGACAGGGGGCTGGAAGCTTTCTTT
TRBD2,TRBJ2-1,TRBV5-4,NA,CASSRGLGESGEQFF,TGTGCCAGCAGCCGGGGACTAGGGGAGTCGGGTGAGCAGTTCTTC
TRBD2,TRBJ2-7,TRBV7-3,once,CASSLNGLAGMNEQYF,TGTGCCAGCAGCTTAAATGGTCTAGCGGGAATGAACGAGCAGTACTTC
TRBD2,TRBJ2-1,TRBV18,NA,CASSPTSSYNEQFF,TGTGCCAGCTCACCGACTAGCAGCTACAATGAGCAGTTCTTC
NA,TRBJ2-2,TRBV7-8,NA,CASSRHSRENTGELFF,TGTGCCAGCAGCCGACACTCCAGGGAGAACACCGGGGAGCTGTTTTTT
NA,TRBJ1-2,TRBV4-1,NA,CASSQGHSTNYGYTF,TGCGCCAGCAGCCAAGGGCACAGTACTAACTATGGCTACACCTTC
TRBD2,TRBJ2-1,TRBV7-9,NA,CASSLLAGASYNEQFF,TGTGCCAGCAGCTTGTTAGCGGGGGCATCCTACAATGAGCAGTTCTTC
TRBD1,TRBJ1-2,TRBV5-8,NA,CASSWDRTYGYTF,TGTGCCAGCAGCTGGGACAGAACCTATGGCTACACCTTC
TRBD2,TRBJ2-7,TRBV28,NA,CASRLTSGSSYEQYF,TGTGCCAGCAGGCTCACTAGCGGGAGCTCCTACGAGCAGTACTTC
TRBD1,TRBJ2-7,TRBV7-2,NA,CASSLSPQGAYEQYF,TGTGCCAGCAGCTTAAGCCCACAGGGGGCATACGAGCAGTACTTC
NA,TRBJ2-1,TRBV2,NA,CASRFVGGSYNEQFF,TGTGCCAGCAGGTTTGTGGGAGGCTCCTACAATGAGCAGTTCTTC
NA,TRBJ1-1,TRBV29-1,NA,CSVEAQRTENTEAFF,TGCAGCGTTGAAGCCCAGCGGACAGAGAACACTGAAGCTTTCTTT
TRBD1,TRBJ1-5,TRBV4-1,NA,CASSQEPGTGGWGEPQHF,TGCGCCAGCAGCCAAGAACCCGGGACAGGGGGCTGGGGGGAGCCCCAGCATTTT
TRBD1,TRBJ1-4,TRBV4-2,few,CASSQVDRGGEKLFF,TGTGCCAGCAGCCAAGTAGACAGGGGAGGTGAAAAACTGTTTTTT
TRBD1,TRBJ1-6,TRBV7-9,NA,CASSEPGQGVNSPLHF,TGTGCCAGCAGCGAACCGGGACAGGGTGTAAATTCACCCCTCCACTTT
TRBD1,TRBJ2-6,TRBV18,NA,CASSPRGTGGSGANVLTF,TGTGCCAGCTCACCACGAGGGACAGGGGGCTCTGGGGCCAACGTCCTGACTTTC